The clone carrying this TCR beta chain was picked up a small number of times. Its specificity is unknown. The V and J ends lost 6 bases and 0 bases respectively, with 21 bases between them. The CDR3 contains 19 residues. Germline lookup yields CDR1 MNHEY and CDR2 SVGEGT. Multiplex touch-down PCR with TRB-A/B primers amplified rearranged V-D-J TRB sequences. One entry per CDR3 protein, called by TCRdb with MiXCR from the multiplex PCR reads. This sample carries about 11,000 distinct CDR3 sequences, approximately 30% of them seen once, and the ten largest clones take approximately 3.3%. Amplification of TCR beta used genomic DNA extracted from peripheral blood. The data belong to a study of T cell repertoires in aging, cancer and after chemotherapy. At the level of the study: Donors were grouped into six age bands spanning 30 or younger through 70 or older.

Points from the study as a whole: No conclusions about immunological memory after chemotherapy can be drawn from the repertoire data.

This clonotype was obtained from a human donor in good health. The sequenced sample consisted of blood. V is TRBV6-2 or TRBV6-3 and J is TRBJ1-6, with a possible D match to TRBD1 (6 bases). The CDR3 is CASRSAGTLRSSYNSPLHF. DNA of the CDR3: TGTGCCAGCAGAAGCGCAGGGACATTAAGGAGCTCCTATAATTCACCCCTCCACTTT.